The rows below give T cell receptor beta chains drawn from one sample of a study of early T cells in non-severe SARS-CoV-2 infection. TCRdb re-called the 5' RACE reads through MiXCR, storing one row per CDR3 protein. The sample lists about 17,000 distinct CDR3 sequences, more than 5.5% occurring once. The source material was whole blood, sampled at baseline. These receptors came from an adult who was a healthcare worker with PCR-confirmed SARS-CoV-2 infection or an uninfected control (not recorded which). CDR3s include the opening cysteine and the closing phenylalanine or tryptophan. D genes are given only for firm matches. Not all rows give a size; the values are once, few, many and, for expanded clones, a class.

length: 14
D: NA
V: TRBV5-4
J: TRBJ2-3
size: many
DNA: TGTGCCAGCAGCTTCGTCGGGGACACAGATACGCAGTATTTT
CDR3: CASSFVGDTDTQYF

length: 13
D: NA
V: TRBV11-1
J: TRBJ2-1
size: many
DNA: TGTGCCAGCAGCCGAGGACTCTACAATGAGCAGTTCTTC
CDR3: CASSRGLYNEQFF

length: 17
D: NA
V: TRBV7-8
J: TRBJ2-2
size: many
DNA: TGTGCCAGCAGCTTAGGTGTGGGTGGGGTGAACACCGGGGAGCTGTTTTTT
CDR3: CASSLGVGGVNTGELFF

length: 14
D: NA
V: TRBV15
J: TRBJ2-7
size: many
DNA: TGTGCCACCAGCAGAGTACAGAGCTCCTACGAGCAGTACTTC
CDR3: CATSRVQSSYEQYF

length: 13
D: NA
V: TRBV19
J: TRBJ1-1
size: many
DNA: TGTGCCAGTAGTATTCTCTTACTCGCTGAAGCTTTCTTT
CDR3: CASSILLLAEAFF

length: 14
D: NA
V: TRBV5-1
J: TRBJ1-1
size: many
DNA: TGCGCCAGCAGCTTGATGACACTAAACACTGAAGCTTTCTTT
CDR3: CASSLMTLNTEAFF

length: 12
D: NA
V: TRBV20-1
J: TRBJ2-2
size: NA
DNA: TGCAGTGCTAGAGCGGGCGAAAGGGAGCTGTTTTTT
CDR3: CSARAGERELFF

length: 13
D: NA
V: TRBV6-4
J: TRBJ2-1
size: many
DNA: TGTGCCAGCAGTCCCCAGGGGTCGGGGGAGCAGTTCTTC
CDR3: CASSPQGSGEQFF

length: 14
D: NA
V: TRBV25-1
J: TRBJ2-3
size: many
DNA: TGTGCCAGCGCCGGGTCCGCATCCGCGGATACGCAGTATTTT
CDR3: CASAGSASADTQYF

length: 17
D: NA
V: TRBV4-2
J: TRBJ1-5
size: many
DNA: TGTGCCAGCAGCCAAGTCAGGAGGGGGGTTATTAATCAGCCCCAGCATTTT
CDR3: CASSQVRRGVINQPQHF

length: 15
D: NA
V: TRBV10-2
J: TRBJ2-5
size: many
DNA: TGCGCCAGCAGGCCGGCAGACAGCCCCCAAGAGACCCAGTACTTC
CDR3: CASRPADSPQETQYF

length: 15
D: NA
V: TRBV7-7
J: TRBJ2-5
size: many
DNA: TGTGCCAGCAGCTTAGGTGGCAGGGGACGGGAGACCCAGTACTTC
CDR3: CASSLGGRGRETQYF

length: 17
D: NA
V: TRBV10-2
J: TRBJ2-2
size: many
DNA: TGCGCCAGCAGTGAGTCGATTGGCGGGGGCTACACCGGGGAGCTGTTTTTT
CDR3: CASSESIGGGYTGELFF

length: 14
D: NA
V: TRBV5-4
J: TRBJ2-5
size: many
DNA: TGTGCCAGCAGCTTGTGGGGAGTACAAGAGACCCAGTACTTC
CDR3: CASSLWGVQETQYF

length: 12
D: NA
V: TRBV5-6
J: TRBJ2-7
size: many
DNA: TGTGCCAGCAGCTTGGTAGGTTACGAGCAGTACTTC
CDR3: CASSLVGYEQYF

length: 14
D: NA
V: TRBV7-9
J: TRBJ2-7
size: many
DNA: TGTGCCAGCAGCAGAGGCGAGGGCTCCTACGAGCAGTACTTC
CDR3: CASSRGEGSYEQYF

length: 15
D: NA
V: TRBV11-1
J: TRBJ1-4
size: many
DNA: TGTGCCAGCAGCTTGGACGGGGCAACTAATGAAAAACTGTTTTTT
CDR3: CASSLDGATNEKLFF

length: 18
D: NA
V: TRBV12-3/TRBV12-4
J: TRBJ1-5
size: medium-sized
DNA: TGTGCCAGCAGTCCCGAGCTTATTAGGGGTCAGAGCAATCAGCCCCAGCATTTT
CDR3: CASSPELIRGQSNQPQHF

length: 15
D: TRBD2
V: TRBV7-2
J: TRBJ2-5
size: medium-sized
DNA: TGTGCCAGCAGCTTAGTGACTAGCGGCCAAGAGACCCAGTACTTC
CDR3: CASSLVTSGQETQYF

length: 15
D: TRBD1
V: TRBV5-1
J: TRBJ2-3
size: many
DNA: TGCGCCAGCAGCCGTCGGGACAGGGATGCAGATACGCAGTATTTT
CDR3: CASSRRDRDADTQYF